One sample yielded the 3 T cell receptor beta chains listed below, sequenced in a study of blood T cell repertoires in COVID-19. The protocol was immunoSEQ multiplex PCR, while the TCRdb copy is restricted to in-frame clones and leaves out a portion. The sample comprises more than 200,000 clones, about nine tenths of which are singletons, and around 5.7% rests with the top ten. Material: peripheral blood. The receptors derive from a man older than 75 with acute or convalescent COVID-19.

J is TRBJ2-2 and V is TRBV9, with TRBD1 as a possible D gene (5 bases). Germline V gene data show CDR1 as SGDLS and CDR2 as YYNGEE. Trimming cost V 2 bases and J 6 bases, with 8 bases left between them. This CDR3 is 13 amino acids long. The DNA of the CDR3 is TGTGCCAGCAGCGTTAGGGGTTCCGGGGAGCTGTTTTTT. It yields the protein CASSVRGSGELFF. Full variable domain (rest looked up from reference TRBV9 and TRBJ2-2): DSGVTQTPKHLITATGQRVTLRCSPRSGDLSVYWYQQSLDQGLQFLIQYYNGEERAKGNILERFSAQQFPDLHSELNLSSLELGDSALYFCASSVRGSGELFFGEGSRLTVL.

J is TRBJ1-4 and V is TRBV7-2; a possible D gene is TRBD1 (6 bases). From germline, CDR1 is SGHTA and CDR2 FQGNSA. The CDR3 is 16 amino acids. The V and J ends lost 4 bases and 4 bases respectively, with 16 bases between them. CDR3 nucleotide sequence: TGTGCCAGCAGCTCTAGGTCAGGGGCCTATAATGAAAAACTGTTTTTT. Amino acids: CASSSRSGAYNEKLFF. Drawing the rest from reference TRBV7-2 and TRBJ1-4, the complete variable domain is GAGVSQSPSNKVTEKGKDVELRCDPISGHTALYWYRQSLGQGLEFLIYFQGNSAPDKSGLPSDRFSAERTGGSVSTLTIQRTQQEDSAVYLCASSSRSGAYNEKLFFGSGTQLSVL.

In DNA form, the CDR3 reads TGTGCCAGCAGCGATAGGGGAACAGGGGAGACCCAGTACTTC. Translation gives CASSDRGTGETQYF. V gene TRBV2 combines with J gene TRBJ2-5; possible D gene TRBD1, 6 bases. This CDR3 is built from 14 residues. The V and J ends lost 6 bases and 5 bases respectively, with 16 bases between them. Germline V lookup: CDR1 SNHLY, CDR2 FYNNEI.